This paragraph reports one T cell receptor (beta chain). This entry belongs to a study of blood T cell repertoires in COVID-19. Study-level information: Collection of acute and convalescent COVID-19 samples took place in the United States, Italy and Spain. Nucleic acid was either cDNA or gDNA, and it came from T cells, B-cell-depleted T cells, or PBMCs.

Some clones are missing from TCRdb's copy, which holds only in-frame ones; the method was immunoSEQ multiplex PCR. Seen here are tens of thousands of clones, roughly 88% observed once, and the top ten hold roughly 45%. Sequenced material: peripheral blood. The clonotype comes from a human donor in a cohort sampled during active COVID-19.

CDR3: CASTGQPGELFF. The CDR3 DNA reads as TGTGCCAGCACCGGACAGCCCGGGGAGCTGTTTTTT. This chain uses TRBV12-3 or TRBV12-4 with TRBJ2-2; D is possibly TRBD1 (6 bases). The CDR3 spans 12 residues. Trimming removed 7 bases at V and 6 bases at J, with 9 bases between.